This T cell receptor (beta chain) was recovered during a study of T-cell memory formation after mild COVID-19. MiXCR, applied by TCRdb to the 5' RACE reads, yields one record per CDR3 protein. The sample has approximately 100,000 distinct CDR3 sequences, roughly 11% seen once; the top ten hold roughly 40%. The germline gives CDR1 GTSNPN, CDR2 SVGIG (reference sequence). Trimming stripped 4 bases from V and 7 bases from J, with 16 bases between. CDR3 length: 13 amino acids. This clonotype came up a few times. The sequence was collected from a man between 18 and 35 years old who had mild COVID-19 (a few samples of this study predate the infection). Cell type and time point are not known. V usage is TRBV30 and J usage is TRBJ1-1; possible D gene TRBD1, 6 bases. The material sequenced was PBMCs or a T cell subset sorted from them (not recorded which). The DNA of the CDR3 is TGTGCCTGGACGGCAGGGGCAACGAATGAAGCTTTCTTT. Encoded protein: CAWTAGATNEAFF.